This TCR beta chain was captured by sequencing in a study of T cell responses to AZD1222 COVID-19 vaccine. CDR1 and CDR2 (germline): LGHNA, YNFKEQ. Between the trimmed V and J ends, which lost 2 bases and 1 base, there was a span of 12 bases. The CDR3 totals 15 residues. Assay: immunoSEQ multiplex PCR; the TCRdb copy retains only in-frame clones and omits some. The data hold tens of thousands of clones, with around 87% observed a single time. The chain has TRBV4-2 and TRBJ2-7, with D maybe TRBD1 (5 bases). The sample was peripheral blood, taken on day 0 of MenACWY control vaccination. This receptor was identified in an adult in good health. This CDR3 is CASSQMDTSSYEQYF. Here the CDR3 DNA reads TGTGCCAGCAGCCAAATGGACACCAGTTCCTACGAGCAGTACTTC.